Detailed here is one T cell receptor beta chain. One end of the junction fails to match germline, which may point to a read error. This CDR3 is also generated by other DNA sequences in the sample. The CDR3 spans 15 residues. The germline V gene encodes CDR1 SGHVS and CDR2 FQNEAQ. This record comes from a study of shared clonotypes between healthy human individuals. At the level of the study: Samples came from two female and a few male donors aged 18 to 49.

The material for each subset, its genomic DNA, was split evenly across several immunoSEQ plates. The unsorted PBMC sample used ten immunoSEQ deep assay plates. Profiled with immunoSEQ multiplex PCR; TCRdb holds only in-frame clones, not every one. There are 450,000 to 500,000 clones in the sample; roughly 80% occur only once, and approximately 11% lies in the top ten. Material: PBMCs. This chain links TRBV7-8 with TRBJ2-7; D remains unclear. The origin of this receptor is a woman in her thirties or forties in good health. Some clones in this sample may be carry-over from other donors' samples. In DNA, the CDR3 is TGTGCCAGCAGTTTCCTCCGCTACTCACCATACGAGCAGTGCTTC. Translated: CASSFLRYSPYEQCF.